This passage covers 6 T cell receptor beta chains from one sample sequenced in a study of cytomegalovirus exposure and HLA in healthy donors. The PCR made use of 60 Vbeta and 13 Jbeta primers. The data were produced by immunoSEQ multiplex PCR, yet TCRdb's version contains in-frame clones alone and is incomplete. This sample has 110,000 to 150,000 clones, with 78% found just once. Sequenced sample: PBMCs. The source is a woman younger than 30 in good health and CMV-seropositive.

The chain carries TRBV20-1 and TRBJ2-2; no reliable D call. The ends were cut back, 6 bases at V and 3 bases at J, with 5 bases in the middle. The CDR3 has 11 amino acids. Germline V gene sequence: CDR1 DFQATT, CDR2 SNEGSKA (reference sequence). The CDR3 region is CSAEDTGELFF. CDR3 nucleotide sequence: TGCAGTGCCGAGGACACCGGGGAGCTGTTTTTT.

The genes are TRBV11-2 and TRBJ2-2, with TRBD2 matching over 8 bases. J was trimmed by 0 bases and V by 5 bases; bases with no gene match: 8. Looked up from germline, CDR1 is SGHAT and CDR2 is FQNNGV. The CDR3 totals 17 residues. CDR3 nucleotide sequence: TGTGCCAGCAGCCCCCCGGGAGGGACTACGAACACCGGGGAGCTGTTTTTT. This gives the protein CASSPPGGTTNTGELFF.

J is TRBJ1-5 and V is TRBV19; 9 bases are a match to TRBD1. The germline V gene has CDR1 LNHDA and CDR2 SQIVND (reference sequence). This CDR3 region has 14 residues. Germline trimming cut 5 bases from V and 5 bases from J; bases unmatched to any gene: 4. For the CDR3, the DNA is TGTGCCAGTAGTCCGGGACAGGGTTATCAGCCCCAGCATTTT. It specifies CASSPGQGYQPQHF.

The chain recombines TRBV6-1 with TRBJ1-5; perhaps TRBD1 as D (5 bases). Looked up from germline, CDR1 is MNHNS and CDR2 is SASEGT. Trimming removed 6 bases at V and 4 bases at J, with 16 bases between. This CDR3 region has 15 residues. The CDR3 coding sequence is TGTGCCAGCAGACCTCCGGGGGGGAGGAATCAGCCCCAGCATTTT. Its translation: CASRPPGGRNQPQHF.

CDR3 amino acids: CASSLFGAEAFF. CDR3 DNA sequence: TGCGCCAGCAGCTTGTTCGGAGCTGAAGCTTTCTTT. The chain is built from TRBV5-1 and TRBJ1-1; no clear D gene. Trimming removed 1 base at V and 6 bases at J, with 7 bases between. Germline lookup yields CDR1 SGHRS and CDR2 YFSETQ. This CDR3 comprises 12 residues.

CDR3 bases: TGTGCCAGCTCACCCCCCGGGAAAACGGGGTCCTACGAGCAGTACTTC. Translating gives CASSPPGKTGSYEQYF. This chain links TRBV18 with TRBJ2-7, with D possibly TRBD2 on 5 matching bases. V was shortened by 3 bases and J by 1 base, with 16 bases between the two germline ends. The CDR3 is made up of 16 amino acids. The germline CDR1 and CDR2 sequences are KGHSH and LQKENI.